Given below is one TCR beta chain in context. CDR1 is MNHNS and CDR2 is SASEGT in the germline V gene. V lost 6 bases and J 2 bases, leaving 10 bases between the germline ends. The CDR3 contains 13 residues. The data originate from a study of T cell responses to AZD1222 COVID-19 vaccine. Profiling relied on immunoSEQ multiplex PCR, and the TCRdb table lists in-frame clones only, not all of them. The sample includes approximately 100,000 clones, approximately 84% seen only once; the top ten take approximately 15%. Source: peripheral blood, taken on day 0 of AZD1222 vaccination. This chain joins TRBV6-1 and TRBJ1-2; D ambiguous. This sequence was found in an adult in good health. The CDR3 DNA reads as TGTGCCAGCAGAACTCTACAGAACTATGGCTACACCTTC. Translation: CASRTLQNYGYTF.